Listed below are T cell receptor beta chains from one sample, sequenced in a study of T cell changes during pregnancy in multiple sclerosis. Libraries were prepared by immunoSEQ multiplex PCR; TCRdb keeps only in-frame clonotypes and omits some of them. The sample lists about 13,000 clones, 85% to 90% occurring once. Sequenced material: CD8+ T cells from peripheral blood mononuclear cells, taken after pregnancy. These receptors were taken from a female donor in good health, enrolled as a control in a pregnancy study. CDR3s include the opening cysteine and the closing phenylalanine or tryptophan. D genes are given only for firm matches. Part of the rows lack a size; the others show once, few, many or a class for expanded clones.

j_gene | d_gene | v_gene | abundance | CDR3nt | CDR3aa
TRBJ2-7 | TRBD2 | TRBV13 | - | TGTGCCAGCAGCTCAGGACTAGCGGGCGCATACGAGCAGTACTTC | CASSSGLAGAYEQYF
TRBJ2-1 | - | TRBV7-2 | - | TGTGCCAGCAGCTTAAGCCAAGGGACACATTACAATGAGCAGTTCTTC | CASSLSQGTHYNEQFF
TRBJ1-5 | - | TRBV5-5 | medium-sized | TGTGCCAGCAGCTTCATTCCAGGGTTCCAGCCCCAGCATTTT | CASSFIPGFQPQHF
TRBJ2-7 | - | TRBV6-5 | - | TGTGCCAGCAGTTACTCGCGGGAACCCTACGAGCAGTACTTC | CASSYSREPYEQYF
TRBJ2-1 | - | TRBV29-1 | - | TGCAGCGTTGAAGGGGCTAGCCCAACAACGTACAATGAGCAGTTCTTC | CSVEGASPTTYNEQFF
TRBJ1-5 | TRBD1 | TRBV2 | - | TGTGCCAGCATGCCAGTAGGGGGCGGCAATCAGCCCCAGCATTTT | CASMPVGGGNQPQHF
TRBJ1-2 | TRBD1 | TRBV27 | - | TGTGCCAGCAGTTTCCGGGACAGGGGTATAGATGGCTACACCTTC | CASSFRDRGIDGYTF
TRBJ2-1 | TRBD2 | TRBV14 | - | TGTGCCAGCAGCGCTTCCGGGACTAGAGGTGGGTTCAGCTCCTACAATGAGCAGTTCTTC | CASSASGTRGGFSSYNEQFF
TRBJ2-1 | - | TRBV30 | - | TGTGCCCGTACAGGAGTGAGTCTATACAATGAGCAGTTCTTC | CARTGVSLYNEQFF
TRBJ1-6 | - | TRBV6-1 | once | TGTGCCGCGGGAGAACCGCCAGGCTCTAATTCACCCCTCCACTTT | CAAGEPPGSNSPLHF
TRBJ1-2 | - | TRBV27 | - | TGTGCCAGCAGTTCCTCGGACTATGGCTACACCTTC | CASSSSDYGYTF
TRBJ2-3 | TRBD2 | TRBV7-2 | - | TGTGCCAGCAGCTTAGCTAGCGGGGTGATCACAGATACGCAGTATTTT | CASSLASGVITDTQYF
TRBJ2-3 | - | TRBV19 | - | TGTGCCAGTAGTACGGACTATTCCACAGATACGCAGTATTTT | CASSTDYSTDTQYF
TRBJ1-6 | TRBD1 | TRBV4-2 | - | TGTGCCAGCAGCCAAGAAAAGGGGACAGGGGCCTATAATTCACCCCTCCACTTT | CASSQEKGTGAYNSPLHF
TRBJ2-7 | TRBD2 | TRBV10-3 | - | TGTGCCATCAGTGACAGCCAAGCGGGAGGGATTTACGAGCAGTACTTC | CAISDSQAGGIYEQYF
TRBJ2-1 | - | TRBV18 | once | TGTGCCAGCTCACCATCGGTCGGGAGTTCCTACAATGAGCAGTTCTTC | CASSPSVGSSYNEQFF
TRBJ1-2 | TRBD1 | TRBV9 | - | TGTGCCAGCAGCGCCGGACAGGGGGACATCTATGGCTACACCTTC | CASSAGQGDIYGYTF
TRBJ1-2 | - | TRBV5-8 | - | TGTGCCAGCAGCTGGGACAACTACATCGCGTATGGCTACACCTTC | CASSWDNYIAYGYTF
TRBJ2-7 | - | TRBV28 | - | TGTGCCAGCAGTTTGCAGGACTCCTACGAGCAGTACTTC | CASSLQDSYEQYF
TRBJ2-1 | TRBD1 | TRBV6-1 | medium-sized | TGTGCCAGTCACTCCGGGACAGGGGCCGATGAGCAGTTCTTC | CASHSGTGADEQFF
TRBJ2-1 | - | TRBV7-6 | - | TGTGCCAGCAGCTATTGGGGGCCGGCTACCGAGTACAATGAGCAGTTCTTC | CASSYWGPATEYNEQFF
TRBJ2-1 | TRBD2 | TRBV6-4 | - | TGTGCCAGCAGTGACTCGACTAGCGGGGGGGCTGAGCAGTTCTTC | CASSDSTSGGAEQFF
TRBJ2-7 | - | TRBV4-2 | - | TGTGCCAGCAGCCAATCCACAGGGACCGAGCAGTACTTC | CASSQSTGTEQYF
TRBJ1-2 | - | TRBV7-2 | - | TGTGCCAGCAGCTTCTTGGGGGCTGGCTATGGCTACACCTTC | CASSFLGAGYGYTF
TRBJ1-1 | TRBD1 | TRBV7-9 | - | TGTGCCAGCAGCTTAGAAATAGGGGACAGGGGATCTGAAGCTTTCTTT | CASSLEIGDRGSEAFF
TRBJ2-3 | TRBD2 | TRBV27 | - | TGTGCCAGCAGTTTATTACTAGCGGGCCGCACAGATACGCAGTATTTT | CASSLLLAGRTDTQYF
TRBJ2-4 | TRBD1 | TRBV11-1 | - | TGTGCCAGCAGCCTCCGGACAGGTATAGCCAAAAACATTCAGTACTTC | CASSLRTGIAKNIQYF
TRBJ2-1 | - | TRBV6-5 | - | TGTGCCAGCAGTCCACTAGGCAATGAGCAGTTCTTC | CASSPLGNEQFF
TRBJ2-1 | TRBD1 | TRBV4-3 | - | TGCGCCAGCAGCCAGATCCGGGACAGAGGTTACAATGAGCAGTTCTTC | CASSQIRDRGYNEQFF
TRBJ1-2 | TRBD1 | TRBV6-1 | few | TGTGCCAGCAACCCAGGGGGTGAGGTTTATGGCTACACCTTC | CASNPGGEVYGYTF
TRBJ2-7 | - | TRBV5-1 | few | TGCGCCAGCAGCTTGGGCACCAGCTCCTACGAGCAGTACTTC | CASSLGTSSYEQYF
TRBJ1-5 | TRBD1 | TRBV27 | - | TGTGCCAGCAAAGGGACAGGGGGCCAGCCCCAGCATTTT | CASKGTGGQPQHF
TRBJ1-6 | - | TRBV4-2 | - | TGTGCCAGCAGCCAATTTGGACAGAGTAATTCACCCCTCCACTTT | CASSQFGQSNSPLHF
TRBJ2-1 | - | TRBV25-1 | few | TGTGCCAGCAGTGAGGGAGGGGGGGACTCCAATGAGCAGTTCTTC | CASSEGGGDSNEQFF
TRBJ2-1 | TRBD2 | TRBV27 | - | TGTGCCAGCAGTTTACTAGCGGGAGCCACTAATGAGCAGTTCTTC | CASSLLAGATNEQFF
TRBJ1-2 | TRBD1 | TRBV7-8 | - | TGTGCCAGCAGCTTAGCGAACAGGGGCAGACTTCTGGGGGATGGCTACACCTTC | CASSLANRGRLLGDGYTF
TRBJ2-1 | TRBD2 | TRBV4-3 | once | TGCGCCAGCAGCCAACTAGGGCGGGAGGGCCCGAGCTCCTACAATGAGCAGTTCTTC | CASSQLGREGPSSYNEQFF
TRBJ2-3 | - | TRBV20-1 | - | TGCAGGCCGCCGGGGGATACGCAGTATTTT | CRPPGDTQYF
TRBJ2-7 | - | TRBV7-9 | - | TGTGCCAGCAGCCAACAGGGCAACGAGCAGTACTTC | CASSQQGNEQYF
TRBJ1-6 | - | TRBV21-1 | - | TGTGCCAGCGATCGGACCGGGACAGGGGATTCACCCCTCCACTTT | CASDRTGTGDSPLHF
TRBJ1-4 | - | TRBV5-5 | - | TGTGCCAGCAGCTCGGCTCTACCGGGAGTCCTTAATGAAAAACTGTTTTTT | CASSSALPGVLNEKLFF